This note documents a single T cell receptor beta chain sequence. There is no known antigen for this receptor. The CDR3 runs 14 residues from the cysteine to the phenylalanine. No DNA is recorded. CDR1 and CDR2 (MDHEN, SYDVKM) derive from the germline V gene. Instrument on record: NextSeq 550. The Human TCR Profiling Kit (MiLaboratory) was used to make UMI-labeled 5' RACE TRB cDNA libraries. The full amount of extracted RNA was used for cDNA synthesis, and the full amount of resulting cDNA was used for PCR amplification. The libraries were made side by side, with each library going through the same number of PCR cycles. As for the authors' bioinformatics: With a requirement of at least two reads per UMI, MIGEC and MiXCR extracted about 52,000 +/- 9,100 unique UMI-labeled TRB cDNA molecules per library. On average, each library contained about 40,000 +/- 10,000 functional in-frame TRB CDR3 nucleotide clonotypes without stop codons. After downsampling to 5000 UMI-labeled TRB molecules per sample, diversity metrics, including normalized Shannon-Wiener and Chao1, were computed in VDJtools. Clonotype-size-weighted physicochemical properties of the central five CDR3 residues (interaction energy, strength, volume and Kidera factor 4) were computed in VDJtools. Following TCRdb reprocessing, every CDR3 protein sequence forms one entry, and DNA is not provided. The V and J calls shown here were made by TCRdb, not taken from the authors' results. The sample has some 60,000 distinct CDR3 sequences on record. The top ten hold around 0.5% of the sample.

The data were obtained in a study of CXCR3-negative and CXCR3-positive naive CD8 T cells (dated by TCRdb to the late 2010s). In terms of the full investigation: Around 140 million TRB reads were obtained in total, roughly 1.5 +/- 0.3 million reads per library. Diversity and physicochemical repertoire analyses were performed on around twelve donors pooled from two independent experiments. Naive subsets from roughly 5 donors and memory cells from 3 donors were included in the TRBV-TRBJ cluster analysis.

Each CD8+ T cell subset was flow-sorted in triplicate, and 300,000 cells per subset were placed directly into RLT lysis buffer. Naive CD8+ T cells were defined stringently as CD45RO-CCR7+CD27+CD95- to exclude memory contaminants. Peripheral blood mononuclear cells were isolated from buffy coats using standard density gradient centrifugation. Naive CXCR3-negative and CXCR3-positive CD8+ T cells were flow-sorted using a FACSAria III. Total RNA was extracted from sorted cells using an RNeasy Mini Kit. Study-wide findings and limitations: TRB CDR3s from CXCR3-positive naive cells showed higher hydrophobicity (lower Kidera factor 4), lower energy, and higher strength and volume indices than CXCR3-negative naive cells. Within the same donor, TRBV-TRBJ usage looked similar between naive CXCR3-negative and CXCR3-positive cells, but memory cells had distinct patterns. Because surface CD5, which is linked to self-reactivity in mice, was comparable between the naive subsets, TCR interaction strength was also inferred from the physicochemical properties of TRB CDR3s. Repertoire diversity was comparably high in both naive subsets but much lower in memory CD8+ T cells. Freshly isolated PBMCs were used for most assays because CXCR3 expression partially decreased after cryopreservation.

This TCR derives from a human donor in good health. Some clones in this sample may be carry-over from other donors' samples. Recombination linked TRBV28 to TRBJ2-5; TCRdb names TRBD1, which stays unverified in the absence of DNA. The sequenced sample consisted of naive CXCR3+ CD8+ T cells from blood. This specimen's cell subset or site label, per the study, means: CD45RO-CCR7+CD27+CD95- naive CD8+ T cells expressing CXCR3 (TNR3+). The CDR3 protein: CASSPDEGLDTQYF.